This T cell receptor beta chain was found in a study of identical twins. Findings and caveats of the study: The presence of invariant MAIT and iNKT cells could partly confound analyses of zero-insertion sequences. With monozygotic twins, out-of-frame TCR alpha sharing exceeded what models estimated.

All donors were healthy Caucasians. Germline CDR1 reads SGHRS; CDR2 reads YFSETQ. Between the trimmed V and J ends, which lost 4 bases and 5 bases, there was a span of 16 bases. This CDR3 has 14 residues. This clonotype was found a few times. Its antigen remains unidentified. A universal primer site came from template switching; cDNA carried unique molecular identifiers. TCRdb redid the calling of the 5' RACE reads with MiXCR, one entry per CDR3 protein. The sample has some 710,000 distinct CDR3 sequences, approximately 6.1% seen once. The sequence was collected from a man younger than 35 in good health. The sample was naive T cells sorted from blood. The genes are TRBV5-1 and TRBJ2-7; unclear D gene. The CDR3: CASSPPRTRDEQYF. Written as DNA, the CDR3 is TGCGCCAGCAGCCCACCCCGGACGCGCGACGAGCAGTACTTC.